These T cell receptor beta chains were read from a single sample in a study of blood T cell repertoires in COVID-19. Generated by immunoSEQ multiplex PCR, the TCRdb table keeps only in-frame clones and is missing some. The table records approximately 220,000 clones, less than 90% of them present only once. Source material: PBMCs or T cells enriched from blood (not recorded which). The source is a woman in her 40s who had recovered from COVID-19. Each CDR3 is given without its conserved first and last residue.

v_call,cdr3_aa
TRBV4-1,ASKGATGGPDEQF
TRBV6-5,ASVRRANSGNTIY
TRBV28,ASSSPGTGDYEQY
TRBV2,ASSVENNEQF
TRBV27,ASSLWNRANDSPLH
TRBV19,ASNTKTGSNQPQH
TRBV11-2,ASSRLGTGELF
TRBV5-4,ASSSLDSSYEQY
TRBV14,ASSQVAGLGYNEQF
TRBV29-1,SATKSGNTIY
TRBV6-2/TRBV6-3,ASSYMAISYEQY
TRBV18,ASSPPTGGDNEQF
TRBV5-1,ASSFDREEQF
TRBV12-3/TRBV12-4,ASSLGLEAF
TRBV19,ASRLGGRDGNQPQH
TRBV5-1,ASSLVAGSPGELF
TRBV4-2,ASSFRSQSMAGYT
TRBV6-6,ASSYRGQVEKLF
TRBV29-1,SVDGGRGKETQY
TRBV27,ASSPRQGTFTDTQY
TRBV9,ASSELAGIFETQY
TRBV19,ASSMMNSEGEKLF
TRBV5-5,ASSPDFSFSGNTIY
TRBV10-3,ATAGTSGIGSTDTQY
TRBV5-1,ASSWDSGRTQETQY
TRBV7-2,ASSLGPARGNAIY
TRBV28,ASSSYVRLAESSYNEQF
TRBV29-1,SVGGTSKHNEQF
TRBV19,ASSARLAGGNEQF
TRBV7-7,ASSLDRHEELF
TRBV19,ASSIYPENTEAF
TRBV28,ASSQAGVAEQY
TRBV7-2,ASSQQGVPGANVLT
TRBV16,ASSSSVAYEQY
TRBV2,ASNQEVDTQY
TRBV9,ASSAGGLAGLYEQY
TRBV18,ASSPRDVDGYT
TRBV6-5,ASRDRVGETQY
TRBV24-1,ATSSQGSSTDTQY
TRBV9,ASSVSGLAGNEQF
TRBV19,ASNGTPAGANYGYT
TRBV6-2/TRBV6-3,ASSYIRETGHNEQF
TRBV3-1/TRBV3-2,ASRQGGGEQY
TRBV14,ASSPLTAGPGDEQF
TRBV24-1,ATSDFTSGRDNEQF
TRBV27,ASSPGADYGYT
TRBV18,ASSPGRESGANVLT
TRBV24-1,ATSDLSGKAF
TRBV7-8,ASSWGQVNQPQH
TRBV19,ASSSGDSGNTIY
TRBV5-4,ASSRRERPQETQY
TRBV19,ASSRGLAGGPRGAYNEQF
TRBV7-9,ASSLGLSETQY
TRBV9,ASSRGGNTEAF
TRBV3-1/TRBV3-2,ASSPTRGSGGYGYT
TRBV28,ASSSPGGMNTEAF
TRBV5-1,ASSFEASAEAF